This TCR beta chain appears in the sequencing data of a study of blood T cell repertoires in COVID-19 (dated by TCRdb to 2020 to 2021). Notes on the research overall: Samples covering the acute and convalescent phases of COVID-19 were provided by collaborators in the United States, Italy and Spain. The material from the prospective study consisted of cDNA or gDNA derived from T cells, B-cell-depleted T cells, or PBMCs. Subjects who had been exposed to COVID-19, were actively infected with it, or had recovered from it provided the deeply sampled blood TCRbeta repertoires that made up the dataset. The repertoires were made available in a free public database intended to serve as a resource for research on the immune response to SARS-CoV-2. Samples came from the ongoing ImmuneRACE study (first 160 participants) plus 1,254 subjects from 6 global collaborators. A de-identified subject ID, COVID-19 status, age in years and sex were almost always included in the sample metadata. Where available, HLA class I and class II types were taken from metadata supplied by the sample provider and were not determined by assay-based typing. What the work shows at the level of the full study, not this receptor alone: Clinical and demographic metadata were provided uncurated, with the amount varying by source and participant.

In the prospective study, participants were about 18 to 100 years old, resided in 24 geographic areas of the United States, and were enrolled through a virtual design. In the prospective study, participants were assigned to cohorts based on the clinical history participants reported in a screening survey and a study questionnaire. ImmuneRACE Cohort 3 recovered participants were defined by two consecutive negative NP/OP PCR tests, healthcare professional clearance, or symptom resolution. In the prospective study, whole blood, serum and a nasopharyngeal or oropharyngeal swab were collected from each participant by mobile phlebotomists. Additional blood draws and questionnaires over a 2-month period could optionally be provided by prospective study participants. Blood samples from the prospective study were shipped frozen or at room temperature prior to DNA extraction. With respect to this clone: Its target antigen remains unknown. Base qualities are missing; no much larger clone stands one base away.

TCRbeta CDR3 regions were amplified from genomic DNA by means of the immunoSEQ Assay, a bias-controlled multiplex PCR. The study's processing was this. Nucleated cell counts per sample were estimated from amplification of reference gene primers within the assay. Sequence reads were collapsed and filtered to measure the absolute abundance of every unique TCRbeta CDR3 rearrangement. For each sample, productive Simpson clonality was calculated as the square root of Simpson's diversity index over productive rearrangements. In TCRdb, the immuneACCESS table is reduced to in-frame sequences with V and J assigned. These tables do not hold every clone; where another copy was compared, an unresolved V gene accounts for under half, and the others remain unexplained. That table is the source of V, J and clone size, and D and trimming were worked out from the DNA. The sample profile shows almost 400,000 clones; approximately 89% of them were found once. Of the sample, less than 2% is held by the ten largest clones.

The germline V gene encodes CDR1 GTSNPN and CDR2 SVGIG (reference sequence). The CDR3 measures 14 amino acids from cysteine to phenylalanine. The DNA shown is the 42-base CDR3, in frame from base 1. V is trimmed back by 5 bases and J by 6 bases, and the junction contains 5 bases that no gene match accounts for. The source material was PBMCs or T cells enriched from blood (not recorded which). The rearranged chain carries TRBV30 and TRBJ2-1; 12 bases in between match TRBD2. The clonotype was recovered from a woman younger than 45 who had recovered from COVID-19. The DNA sequence is as follows: TGTGCCTGGCGACTAGCGGGAGTCCGCAATGAGCAGTTCTTC. This sequence encodes CAWRLAGVRNEQFF.